Following are 2 T cell receptor beta chains from one sample sequenced in a study of T cells in Graves' hyperthyroidism and ophthalmopathy. TCR beta CDR3 region amplification was performed from RNA transcripts. The TCR CDR3 first-round RT-PCR relied on the HTBI primer set. TCRdb re-called the multiplex PCR reads through MiXCR, storing one row per CDR3 protein. The table has a few hundred thousand distinct CDR3 sequences, more than 15% seen once. The sample was blood. All receptors derive from a woman aged 40 to 49 with Graves' ophthalmopathy.

The chain uses TRBV30 and TRBJ1-5, with D tentatively TRBD1 (5 bases). The V gene's germline CDR1 is GTSNPN and CDR2 SVGIG (reference sequence). Trimming stripped 2 bases from V and 0 bases from J, with 17 bases between. The CDR3 totals 17 residues. CDR3 DNA: TGTGCCTGGAGTCACCTCGGACAAGATTATAGCAATCAGCCCCAGCATTTT. As protein: CAWSHLGQDYSNQPQHF.

In its sample, this clonotype was seen many times. This chain connects TRBV28 to TRBJ1-3; D is ambiguous. V lost 5 bases and J 0 bases, leaving 8 bases between the germline ends. This CDR3 comprises 14 residues. Germline CDR1 is MDHEN and CDR2 is SYDVKM. CDR3 protein: CASSTSSSGNTIYF. CDR3 nucleotides: TGTGCCAGCAGTACCAGTTCCTCTGGAAACACCATATATTTT.